This T cell receptor beta chain was observed in a study of blood T cell repertoires in COVID-19 (dated by TCRdb to between 2020 and 2021). Study-wide context: Collaborator samples came from the United States, Italy and Spain and covered acute and convalescent phases of COVID-19. The samples were drawn from two sources: the first 160 participants of the ongoing ImmuneRACE study, and 1,200 or so subjects contributed by 6 global collaborators. The repertoires were released in a freely available public database meant as a resource for research on the immune response to SARS-CoV-2. HLA class I and class II types, where available, came from metadata supplied by the sample provider rather than from assay-based typing. Deeply sampled blood TCRbeta repertoires from subjects exposed to, actively infected with, or recovered from COVID-19 were included in the dataset. The material from the prospective study consisted of cDNA or gDNA derived from T cells, B-cell-depleted T cells, or PBMCs. Nearly every sample came with metadata listing a de-identified subject ID, COVID-19 status, age in years and sex.

A second Seattle source provided samples from volunteer blood donors who had recovered from COVID-19. Whole blood was collected in K2EDTA tubes by collaborating institutions according to the institutions' own protocols. For TCRbeta analysis, collaborators shipped samples as frozen whole blood, isolated PBMCs, or DNA extracted from either of those sample types. Comment on this clone: Its binding antigen is unknown. Nothing much larger sits one base from this clone, and base qualities are not available.

Trimming takes 5 bases off V and 3 bases off J; junction bases not matched to a gene: 6. The CDR3, from cysteine to phenylalanine, totals 15 residues. Only CDR3 DNA is held: 45 bases, read in frame from base 1. According to the germline V gene, CDR1 reads LGHNT and CDR2 reads FRNRAP. What the study reported, not specific to this receptor: The amount of clinical and demographic metadata varied by source and participant and was provided uncurated.

TCRbeta CDR3 regions were amplified from genomic DNA using the immunoSEQ Assay, a bias-controlled multiplex PCR. Turning to the authors' computational methods: The number of nucleated cells in each sample was estimated from the amplification of reference gene primers within the assay. To quantify the absolute abundance of each unique TCRbeta CDR3 rearrangement, sequence reads were collapsed and filtered. Productive Simpson clonality was computed per sample as the square root of Simpson's diversity index over productive rearrangements. The source is immuneACCESS, and TCRdb retained only in-frame sequences with V and J called. Part of the clones is not carried over; for the studies checked, unresolved V genes explain less than half of this, and the remainder is unexplained. D and trimming come from the DNA, and the V and J calls and clone size come from that table. This sample lists about 240,000 clones; around 83% were detected once. The ten largest clones capture roughly 1.9% of the sample.

In this chain, TRBV12-5 is recombined with TRBJ1-4; TRBD1 aligns with 7 central bases. Sequences were obtained from peripheral blood. This receptor was obtained from a man in his thirties or forties who had recovered from COVID-19. The nucleotide sequence reads as follows: TGTGCTAGTGGTCTCGGACAGGCCTCTAATGAAAAACTGTTTTTT. Protein translation: CASGLGQASNEKLFF.